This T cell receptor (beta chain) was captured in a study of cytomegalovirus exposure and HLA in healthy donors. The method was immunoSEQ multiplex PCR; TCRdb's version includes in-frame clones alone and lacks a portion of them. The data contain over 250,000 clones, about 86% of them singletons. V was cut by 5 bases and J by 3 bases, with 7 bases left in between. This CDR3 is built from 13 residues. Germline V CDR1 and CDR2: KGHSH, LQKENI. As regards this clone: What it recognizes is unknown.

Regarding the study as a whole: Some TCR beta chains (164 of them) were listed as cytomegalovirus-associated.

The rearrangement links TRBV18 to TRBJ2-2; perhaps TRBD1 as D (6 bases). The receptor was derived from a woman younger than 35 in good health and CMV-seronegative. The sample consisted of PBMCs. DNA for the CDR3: TGTGCCAGCTCATGGACAGACACCGGGGAGCTGTTTTTT. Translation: CASSWTDTGELFF.